These 25 T cell receptor beta chains were sequenced from one sample in a study of cytomegalovirus exposure and HLA in healthy donors. The method was immunoSEQ multiplex PCR; TCRdb's version includes in-frame clones alone and lacks a portion of them. The data hold over 200,000 clones, with roughly 88% observed a single time. Sequenced material: PBMCs. These receptors all stem from a young woman in good health and CMV-seronegative.

The gene calls are TRBV29-1 and TRBJ2-3; 13 bases map to TRBD2. The V and J ends lost 5 bases and 1 base, in that order; junction bases with no gene match: 3. The CDR3 consists of 15 residues. In germline, CDR1 is SQVTM, CDR2 ANQGSEA. The chain's CDR3 is CSVLGLAGRTDTQYF. The CDR3 nucleotides read TGCAGCGTTCTGGGACTAGCGGGACGCACAGATACGCAGTATTTT.

The rearrangement uses TRBV9 and TRBJ2-7; weak D call: TRBD2 (6 bases). This CDR3 has 15 residues. V was pared by 0 bases and J by 2 bases, with 12 bases between. Germline assignment: CDR1 SGDLS and CDR2 YYNGEE. The DNA for the CDR3 is TGTGCCAGCAGCGTAGGGGCGGGACTCACCTACGAGCAGTACTTC. Residues: CASSVGAGLTYEQYF.

The chain uses TRBV19 and TRBJ1-1; perhaps TRBD1 as D (6 bases). There are 16 residues in the CDR3. Germline CDR1 LNHDA, CDR2 SQIVND (reference sequence). V was cut by 6 bases and J by 1 base, with 18 bases left in between. The CDR3 sequence: CASSVGGEYRNTEAFF. DNA for the CDR3: TGTGCCAGTAGCGTAGGGGGGGAGTACAGGAACACTGAAGCTTTCTTT. The full variable domain, completed using reference TRBV19 and TRBJ1-1, is DGGITQSPKYLFRKEGQNVTLSCEQNLNHDAMYWYRQDPGQGLRLIYYSQIVNDFQKGDIAEGYSVSREKKESFPLTVTSAQKNPTAFYLCASSVGGEYRNTEAFFGQGTRLTVV.

Remarks on this clone: This sequence is one base from a far larger clone and is likely a read error. Other DNA sequences in the sample encode the same CDR3. The rearrangement joins TRBV5-1 to TRBJ2-3, with 8 bases identical to TRBD1. The CDR3 covers 14 residues. CDR1 is SGHRS and CDR2 is YFSETQ in the germline V gene. The V segment lost 5 bases and the J segment 4 bases; nucleotides outside the gene matches: 6. CDR3 DNA sequence: TGCGCCAGCAGGTATCAGACAGGGGCAGATACGCAGTATTTT. This encodes CASRYQTGADTQYF.

The gene calls are TRBV5-6 and TRBJ2-7; D perhaps matches TRBD2 (5 bases). Trimming took 4 bases from V and 2 from J, leaving 7 bases between them. The germline V gene encodes CDR1 SGHDT and CDR2 YYEEEE. The CDR3 is 12 residues long. CDR3 bases: TGTGCCAGCAGCGGACTCCCCTACGAGCAGTACTTC. This sequence encodes CASSGLPYEQYF.

This clone was picked up one time. The rearrangement uses TRBV28 and TRBJ2-7, with 8 bases identical to TRBD2. Germline assignment: CDR1 MDHEN and CDR2 SYDVKM. The CDR3 runs 15 residues. J was trimmed by 3 bases and V by 6 bases; bases with no gene match: 10. Here the CDR3 reads CASRTSGSMLYEQYF. As DNA, the CDR3 is TGTGCCAGCAGGACCAGCGGGAGTATGCTCTACGAGCAGTACTTC.

This chain links TRBV28 with TRBJ2-7; maybe TRBD2 (6 bases). V was trimmed by 5 bases and J by 4 bases, leaving 24 bases between them. The CDR3 has 17 amino acids. Per germline, CDR1 MDHEN and CDR2 SYDVKM. CDR3 protein: CASSSYYSSEVIYEQYF. In DNA, the CDR3 is TGTGCCAGCAGTAGCTACTACTCTAGCGAGGTAATTTACGAGCAGTACTTC.

The CDR3 DNA reads as TGTGCCAGCAGTTCGGACGGGGGGGGTCCGTATTTT. Its protein product is CASSSDGGGPYF. V and J are TRBV13 and TRBJ2-3; 8 bases match TRBD2. V shed 6 bases and J 14 bases; nucleotides not matched to a gene: 10. Germline V gene sequence: CDR1 PRHDT, CDR2 FYEKMQ (reference sequence). The CDR3 is made up of 12 amino acids.

The V call is TRBV9, the J call TRBJ2-1, with TRBD2 matching over 8 bases. Losses at the gene ends were 1 base for V and 4 bases for J; bases not matched to a gene: 10. Germline CDR1 reads SGDLS; CDR2 reads YYNGEE. The length of the CDR3 is 17 residues. The CDR3 coding sequence is TGTGCCAGCAGCGTAACAACTAGCGGAGGGGGATACAATGAGCAGTTCTTC. It codes for CASSVTTSGGGYNEQFF.

This chain connects TRBV7-2 to TRBJ2-7; D is possibly TRBD1 (7 bases). Trimming stripped 4 bases from V and 2 bases from J, with 12 bases between. The length of the CDR3 is 14 residues. The germline gives CDR1 SGHTA, CDR2 FQGNSA. The CDR3 coding sequence is TGTGCCAGCAGCTACGCGGGGACAGCCTACGAGCAGTACTTC. As protein: CASSYAGTAYEQYF.

V usage is TRBV11-2 and J usage is TRBJ2-1, with 9 bases lining up with TRBD1. V gave up 6 bases and J gave up 6 bases; unmatched junction bases: 3. CDR3 length: 13 amino acids. The germline V gene encodes CDR1 SGHAT and CDR2 FQNNGV. The CDR3: CASRLQGANEQFF. As DNA, the CDR3 is TGTGCCAGCAGACTACAGGGGGCCAATGAGCAGTTCTTC.

In this sample, this clone turned up once. The V and J genes are TRBV10-3 and TRBJ2-7; no clear D gene. V lost 3 bases and J lost 6, with 15 bases in between. Germline CDR1 is ENHRY and CDR2 is SYGVKD. CDR3 length equals 14 residues. As DNA, the CDR3 is TGTGCCATCAGTGACCCCCCAGATCCAGGCGAGCAGTACTTC. It is translated as CAISDPPDPGEQYF.

The V and J genes are TRBV19 and TRBJ2-2, with 7 bases that match TRBD2. Germline CDR1 reads LNHDA; CDR2 reads SQIVND (reference sequence). The CDR3 length is 14 residues. V gave up 6 bases and J gave up 4 bases; unmatched junction bases: 5. CDR3 coding DNA: TGTGCCAGTAGAGGTGGGAGGGCCACCGGGGAGCTGTTTTTT. Translated: CASRGGRATGELFF.

The V call is TRBV7-9, the J call TRBJ2-7, with 12 bases fitting TRBD2. This CDR3 region has 15 residues. The trim removed 6 bases at V and 2 bases at J, leaving 5 bases unmatched. Germline V gene lookup returns CDR1 SEHNR and CDR2 FQNEAQ (reference sequence). The CDR3 bases are TGTGCCAGCAGGATGACTAGCGGGGGAACCTACGAGCAGTACTTC. It encodes CASRMTSGGTYEQYF.

The chain combines TRBV7-2 with TRBJ2-7, with 10 bases fitting TRBD2. With 5 bases clipped from V and 6 bases from J, the junction kept 10 bases outside the gene matches. The germline gives CDR1 SGHTA, CDR2 FQGNSA. This CDR3 spans 15 amino acids. The CDR3: CASSPSGSPPSEQYF. CDR3 sequence (DNA): TGTGCCAGCAGCCCTAGCGGGAGCCCTCCAAGCGAGCAGTACTTC.

The chain carries TRBV30 and TRBJ1-2; D is undetermined. V was trimmed by 0 bases and J by 5 bases, leaving 16 bases between them. CDR1 and CDR2 from the germline V gene are GTSNPN and SVGIG (reference sequence). The CDR3 is 15 residues long. The CDR3 sequence is CAWSVQRVHLYGYTF. The DNA for the CDR3 is TGTGCCTGGAGTGTACAGAGGGTTCACCTTTATGGCTACACCTTC.

The chain carries TRBV28 and TRBJ1-5; 8 positions agree with TRBD1. CDR1 is MDHEN and CDR2 is SYDVKM in the germline V gene. The CDR3 contains 17 residues. Unmatched junction bases numbered 5, after V lost 0 bases and J lost 1 base. CDR3 protein: CASSLWAGGVSNQPQHF. DNA of the CDR3: TGTGCCAGCAGTTTATGGGCAGGGGGCGTGAGCAATCAGCCCCAGCATTTT.

This clone was seen more than once but under ten times. J is TRBJ2-3 and V is TRBV29-1; no clear D gene. V was clipped by 8 bases and J by 1 base, with 16 bases between them. The CDR3 loop spans 14 amino acids. Germline CDR1 and CDR2: SQVTM and ANQGSEA. Written as DNA, the CDR3 is TGCAGCACCGGTGGAATCGAGGGCACAGATACGCAGTATTTT. Amino acid sequence: CSTGGIEGTDTQYF.

The chain employs TRBV2 and TRBJ2-7; 9 bases fit TRBD1. The trim removed 7 bases at V and 6 bases at J, leaving 10 bases unmatched. There are 14 residues in the CDR3. CDR1 is SNHLY, CDR2 FYNNEI, per germline. CDR3 region: CASTLRTGVGEQYF. The CDR3 DNA reads TGTGCCAGCACCCTGAGGACAGGGGTCGGCGAGCAGTACTTC.

V and J are TRBV7-2 and TRBJ2-5; D is possibly TRBD1 (6 bases). The CDR3 is 16 residues long. CDR1 is SGHTA, CDR2 FQGNSA, per germline. V dropped 6 bases and J dropped 2 bases, with 19 bases sitting between them. The CDR3 nucleotides are TGTGCCAGCAGATTGACAGGCCCCGGGCAGCAAGAGACCCAGTACTTC. Protein: CASRLTGPGQQETQYF.

The chain uses TRBV29-1 and TRBJ1-2; 7 nucleotides agree with TRBD1. The ends lost 4 bases at V and 4 bases at J; junction bases unmatched: 6. Germline V gene sequence: CDR1 SQVTM, CDR2 ANQGSEA. The CDR3 totals 13 residues. The CDR3 region has the DNA TGCAGCGTTGTTGGACAGGCCTTCTATGGCTACACCTTC. This codes for CSVVGQAFYGYTF.

The V gene is TRBV15, the J gene TRBJ1-5; D remains ambiguous. The germline V gene encodes CDR1 LNHNV and CDR2 YYDKDF (reference sequence). Trimming stripped 0 bases from V and 6 bases from J, with 12 bases between. The CDR3 runs 15 residues. The CDR3, as DNA: TGTGCCACCAGCAGAGACGCGGGGTTGGGTCAGCCCCAGCATTTT. It is translated as CATSRDAGLGQPQHF.

The chain combines TRBV6-6 with TRBJ2-2; D uncertain. This CDR3 region has 15 residues. Germline V gives CDR1 MNHNY, CDR2 SVGAGI (reference sequence). Trimming shortened V by 0 bases and J by 3 bases, and 8 bases separated the two germline ends. This CDR3 reads CASSYSADYTGELFF. CDR3 in DNA: TGTGCCAGCAGTTACTCGGCTGATTACACCGGGGAGCTGTTTTTT.

V and J are TRBV19 and TRBJ2-1; 13 nucleotides line up with TRBD2. V shed 1 base and J 0 bases; nucleotides not matched to a gene: 12. Germline CDR1 and CDR2: LNHDA and SQIVND (reference sequence). This CDR3 comprises 21 residues. The DNA of the CDR3 is TGTGCCAGTAGTATAGGCCTCCTCCCGGGACTAGCGGGGTTCTCCTACAATGAGCAGTTCTTC. As protein: CASSIGLLPGLAGFSYNEQFF.

V gene TRBV5-1 combines with J gene TRBJ1-2; perhaps TRBD1 as D (6 bases). The germline CDR1 and CDR2 sequences are SGHRS and YFSETQ. The CDR3 is made up of 14 amino acids. Between the trimmed V and J ends, which lost 3 bases and 2 bases, there was a span of 11 bases. The CDR3 loop reads CASSSGERNYGYTF. In DNA, the CDR3 is TGCGCCAGCAGCTCAGGGGAGAGGAACTATGGCTACACCTTC.